Given below is one T cell receptor (beta chain) in context. This clone was detected only once. The target of this receptor is not known. The junction and the germline gene differ at one end; a read error may be behind it. CDR1 and CDR2 are drawn from the germline V gene: SGHAT, FQNNGV. Counted from cysteine to phenylalanine, this CDR3 has 15 amino acids. Of the read, only the CDR3 DNA is kept; its 45 bases are in frame from base 1. The CDR3 regions of human TCRbeta chains were analyzed by immunosequencing. Under the source paper's analysis protocol: TCRs in the repertoires were matched against a reference library of SARS-CoV-2-specific TCRs that had been generated with the MIRA antigen-specificity platform. Breadth was defined as the fraction of unique TCRs that were SARS-CoV-2-associated, and depth was defined as the fraction of total T cells that were SARS-CoV-2-associated. Using the MIRA data, each spike-specific TCR was mapped to the spike region that the TCR reacts to and placed in a CD4 or CD8 class. Log10-transformed breadth and depth values were compared by one-way ANOVA with Sidak's multiple comparisons tests. The source is immuneACCESS, and TCRdb retained only in-frame sequences with V and J called. Part of the clones is not carried over; for the studies checked, unresolved V genes explain less than half of this, and the remainder is unexplained. V and J calls plus clone size are reproduced from that table; the DNA served to infer D and trimming. Across this sample there are 100,000 to 150,000 clones, with approximately 88% seen only once. The ten largest make up less than 2% of the sample.

What this sample's time point label stands for: baseline before first vaccination. Samples from vaccinated people were obtained from the UK trials COV001 and COV002, which included a single-blind randomized controlled phase 2/3 trial of AZD1222 (ChAdOx1 nCoV-19) in healthy adults. For TCRbeta chain sequencing, PBMC samples from trial participants were taken at day 0 and at day 28 after the second dose. This sample was taken from a study of T cell responses to AZD1222 COVID-19 vaccine (dated by TCRdb to the early 2020s). Broadly, across the study: AZD1222 recipients given second doses at about 4 weeks or at about 12 weeks were pooled, since spike-specific TCR depth and breadth were not found to differ between the two schedules. Trial participants were enrolled into age subgroups of 18-55, 56-69 and 70-plus years, which contained 148, 28 and 57 TCR-sequenced participants, respectively. TCR sequencing covered roughly 230 trial participants: 207 given two doses of AZD1222 and around 25 given two doses of MenACWY control vaccine. The paper's findings and limits, for the study overall: The whole spike protein was spanned by vaccine-associated CD4 TCRs, and dominant responses were seen in regions 160-218 and 743-854. Because no day 14 peak-response samples were available, the repertoires could be characterized only after the peak T cell response. Participants were mostly white British, with more females than males. The authors suggested clonal diversity may have been underestimated. The 56-69-year group was small, and its depth increase did not reach significance, likely because of low power. Conclusions about previously exposed vaccinees are limited, since just five to seven AZD1222 recipients were seropositive for SARS-CoV-2 at baseline. After two AZD1222 doses, both the breadth and the depth of spike-specific TCRs were significantly higher than at day 0 and than in MenACWY recipients. Epitopes outside the regions mutated in the B.1.351 and B.1.1.7 variants were reportedly recognized by nearly half of the unique spike-specific TCRs.

Sequencing was performed on peripheral blood, taken on day 0 of AZD1222 vaccination. Recombination connected TRBV11-2 to TRBJ1-5; no D gene can be assigned with confidence. This receptor was identified in an adult in good health. The CDR3 amino acid sequence is: CASSLESASYQPQHF. The DNA sequence follows: TGTGCCAGCAGCTTAGAGTCAGCTAGCTATCAGCCCCAGCATTTT.